A selection of T cell receptor beta chains follows, all from one sample in a study of blood T cell repertoires in COVID-19. Assay used: immunoSEQ multiplex PCR; TCRdb lists only in-frame clones, some missing. The repertoire consists of around 250,000 clones, with about 86% occurring once and the leading ten covering 4.1%. The sample was PBMCs or T cells enriched from blood (not recorded which). All receptors derive from a man in his thirties or forties with acute COVID-19. The CDR3 runs from the conserved cysteine through the conserved F or W. The D gene is left open where the match is weak. Not all rows give a size; the values are once, few, many and, for expanded clones, a class.

TRBV7-3,TRBJ2-3,once,TRBD2,TGTGCCAGCAGCTCCTCGGGACTAGCGGTGCGGGATACGCAGTATTTT,CASSSSGLAVRDTQYF
TRBV5-1,TRBJ1-4,once,TRBD1,TGTGCCAGCAGCCCTGAGGGGGCCCGGAATGAAAAACTGTTTTTT,CASSPEGARNEKLFF
TRBV9,TRBJ1-1,-,-,TGTGCCAGCAGCGTAGGAGGCGGTGAAGCTTTCTTT,CASSVGGGEAFF
TRBV19,TRBJ2-1,-,TRBD2,TGTGCCAGTAACACTAGCGGGAGAAGGGAGCAGTTCTTC,CASNTSGRREQFF
TRBV6-2/TRBV6-3,TRBJ1-6,-,TRBD1,TGTGCCAGCAGCAATCAACAGGGGGCGCATTCACCCCTCCACTTT,CASSNQQGAHSPLHF
TRBV29-1,TRBJ2-1,-,-,TGCAGCGTTGATTCGCCGGGGAGCGGGCATTACAATGAGCAGTTCTTC,CSVDSPGSGHYNEQFF
TRBV6-5,TRBJ1-2,once,-,TGTGCCACCTTTCTTCGCCCCGTGGGCGGCTACACCTTC,CATFLRPVGGYTF
TRBV2,TRBJ2-3,-,TRBD2,TGTGCCAGCAGTTGGGGACTAGCTGGAGATACGCAGTATTTT,CASSWGLAGDTQYF
TRBV4-1,TRBJ1-2,-,-,TGCGCCAGCAGCCAAGGGCCCGCCTCGCCGGGGGGAACGTATGGCTACACCTTC,CASSQGPASPGGTYGYTF
TRBV27,TRBJ2-4,-,TRBD1,TGTGCCAGCAGTGAACCCGCGACAGGGGGCGAAGGTGACATTCAGTACTTC,CASSEPATGGEGDIQYF
TRBV18,TRBJ2-1,few,TRBD2,TGTGCCAGCTCCTCGAGCGGGGACAATGAGCAGTTCTTC,CASSSSGDNEQFF
TRBV11-1,TRBJ2-5,-,TRBD2,TGTGCCAGCAGCTCGGGGGGTGTCGAAGAGACCCAGTACTTC,CASSSGGVEETQYF
TRBV19,TRBJ2-3,-,TRBD1,TGTGCCAGTAGTATAAGGACAGGGCGCGAAAATACGCAGTATTTT,CASSIRTGRENTQYF
TRBV3-1/TRBV3-2,TRBJ1-1,once,-,TGTGCCAGCAGATCCAGCTCCGGGCCCAGAGGGGCTTTCTTT,CASRSSSGPRGAFF
TRBV2,TRBJ1-3,-,-,TGTGCCAGCAGTTTTGACAGGTCTGGAAACACCATATATTTT,CASSFDRSGNTIYF
TRBV11-2,TRBJ2-1,-,-,TGTGCCAGCAGCCCCGGGGATCTGCCGGGGAATGAGCAGTTCTTC,CASSPGDLPGNEQFF
TRBV3-1/TRBV3-2,TRBJ1-2,-,-,TGTGCCAGCAGCCAATACGACAGAAGGGGCTATGGCTACACCTTC,CASSQYDRRGYGYTF
TRBV5-1,TRBJ1-2,-,-,TGCGCCAGCAGCTTGTTACAGAACTATGGCTACACCTTC,CASSLLQNYGYTF
TRBV28,TRBJ1-4,-,-,TGTGCCAGCTCATCCGCGCGGGGTGAAAAACTGTTTTTT,CASSSARGEKLFF
TRBV6-1,TRBJ2-1,-,-,TGTGCCAGCAGTGAAGATACTAGAGTCTACAATGAGCAGTTCTTC,CASSEDTRVYNEQFF
TRBV6-4,TRBJ1-5,-,-,TGTGCCAGCAGTGACAGGGGTGGCAATCAGCCCCAGCATTTT,CASSDRGGNQPQHF
TRBV7-6,TRBJ1-3,-,-,TGTGCCAGCAGCTTAGGTCCCAGCTCTGGAAACACCATATATTTT,CASSLGPSSGNTIYF
TRBV19,TRBJ1-5,-,-,TGTGCCAGTGGGCCCCTGAAGGCAGATCAGCCCCAGCATTTT,CASGPLKADQPQHF
TRBV5-1,TRBJ1-6,-,-,TGCGCCAGCAGCTTGGGCTCCGATACGCTGCACGGTTCACCCCTCCACTTT,CASSLGSDTLHGSPLHF
TRBV9,TRBJ1-1,-,-,TGTGCCAGCAGCCTAAGGGGGGGCGGTGAAGCTTTCTTT,CASSLRGGGEAFF
TRBV4-1,TRBJ1-1,few,TRBD1,TGCGCCAGCAGCCAAGTCCTCGACAGGGTCTGGAGGGGAGCTTTCTTT,CASSQVLDRVWRGAFF
TRBV7-8,TRBJ2-2,-,-,TGTGCCAGCAGCTTAATGGGCAGGGTTCTTTCCGGGGAGCTGTTTTTT,CASSLMGRVLSGELFF
TRBV6-2/TRBV6-3,TRBJ1-2,-,-,TGTGCCAGCAGTTACTCGTCGGTTTATGGCTACACCTTC,CASSYSSVYGYTF